These 26 T cell receptor beta chains share one sample of origin, sequenced in a study of T cells in tuberculosis. The method was immunoSEQ multiplex PCR; TCRdb's version includes in-frame clones alone and lacks a portion of them. The sample lists tens of thousands of clones; approximately 86% were seen once. Stated time point: new active TB diagnosis, blood taken before or within 7 days of starting treatment. The material sequenced was PBMCs, taken at tuberculosis diagnosis. These receptors were taken from an adult with tuberculosis.

This clone was seen a few times. The chain joins TRBV19 to TRBJ1-2; D uncertain. The germline gives CDR1 LNHDA, CDR2 SQIVND (reference sequence). The length of the CDR3 is 15 residues. Trimming removed 7 bases from V and 3 bases from J, with 18 bases in between. The DNA of the CDR3 is TGTGCCAGTAAATCCGGGGAGCGGGAGGACTATGGCTACACCTTC. The encoded protein is CASKSGEREDYGYTF.

The V call is TRBV19, the J call TRBJ2-1, with 9 nucleotides matching TRBD2. The CDR3 is 14 amino acids. V lost 5 bases, J lost 7 bases, and 6 bases stayed unmatched. Per the germline V gene, CDR1 is LNHDA and CDR2 is SQIVND (reference sequence). Here the CDR3 reads CASSFFLAGNEQFF. CDR3 nucleotide sequence: TGTGCCAGTAGTTTCTTCCTAGCGGGAAATGAGCAGTTCTTC.

The V and J genes are TRBV25-1 and TRBJ1-2; 10 nucleotides align to TRBD1. The CDR3 contains 15 residues. Germline CDR1 is MGHDK and CDR2 is SYGVNS. Trimming took 6 bases from V and 2 from J; bases not matched to a gene: 6. CDR3 residues: CASRLTGGENYGYTF. The CDR3 DNA reads as TGTGCCAGCAGATTGACAGGGGGCGAAAACTATGGCTACACCTTC.

The chain uses TRBV30 and TRBJ2-7; D possibly corresponds to TRBD2 (6 bases). CDR3 length: 11 amino acids. Between the trimmed V and J ends, which lost 1 base and 7 bases, there was a span of 8 bases. Looked up from germline, CDR1 is GTSNPN and CDR2 is SVGIG (reference sequence). The CDR3 coding sequence is TGTGCCTGGAGTGCGGGGGTTGAGCAGTACTTC. Protein product: CAWSAGVEQYF.

Written as DNA, the CDR3 is TGTGCCAGCAGCTCCGATGGGGCTTACACTGAAGCTTTCTTT. This encodes CASSSDGAYTEAFF. The rearrangement joins TRBV6-6 to TRBJ1-1; D possibly corresponds to TRBD1 (5 bases). Germline lookup yields CDR1 MNHNY and CDR2 SVGAGI (reference sequence). V was trimmed by 6 bases and J by 3 bases, leaving 14 bases between them. CDR3 length equals 14 residues.

The chain combines TRBV6-5 with TRBJ1-2; 7 positions match TRBD1. The V segment lost 6 bases and the J segment 10 bases; nucleotides outside the gene matches: 14. Per the germline V gene, CDR1 is MNHEY and CDR2 is SVGAGI. The CDR3 sequence is 14 residues long. Written as DNA, the CDR3 is TGTGCCAGCAGACCATACAGGGGCGAAGGCTTCTACACCTTC. It is translated as CASRPYRGEGFYTF.

The V call is TRBV6-4, the J call TRBJ2-7; TRBD2 might be the D (5 bases). Germline CDR1 MRHNA, CDR2 SNTAGT. The CDR3 has 15 amino acids. Trimming cost V 5 bases and J 6 bases, with 20 bases left between them. CDR3 coding DNA: TGTGCCAGCAGTTGGCCTCCGAAGGAGGCACCCGAGCAGTACTTC. Translated, it gives CASSWPPKEAPEQYF.

CDR3 sequence: CASSPPGQPQHF. DNA of the CDR3: TGTGCCAGCAGCCCCCCGGGGCAGCCCCAGCATTTT. This chain joins TRBV7-2 and TRBJ1-5; no definite D call. Trimming shortened V by 5 bases and J by 7 bases, and 9 bases separated the two germline ends. Germline V gives CDR1 SGHTA, CDR2 FQGNSA. The CDR3 runs 12 residues.

The CDR3 loop reads CASSVEVQNTEAFF. CDR3 nucleotide sequence: TGTGCCAGCAGTGTGGAGGTCCAGAACACTGAAGCTTTCTTT. V usage is TRBV2 and J usage is TRBJ1-1; no clear D. This CDR3 comprises 14 residues. CDR1 and CDR2 from the germline V gene are SNHLY and FYNNEI. The ends were cut back, 4 bases at V and 1 base at J, with 10 bases in the middle.

The chain is built from TRBV28 and TRBJ2-1; a weak D match, TRBD2 (6 bases). Trimming took 6 bases from V and 1 from J, leaving 10 bases between them. The CDR3 loop spans 14 amino acids. CDR1 and CDR2 from the germline V gene are MDHEN and SYDVKM. CDR3: CASRTSGSYNEQFF. The CDR3 nucleotides are TGTGCCAGCAGGACCAGCGGGTCCTACAATGAGCAGTTCTTC.

The chain combines TRBV27 with TRBJ2-7; TRBD2 matches at 13 bases. The CDR3 spans 16 residues. The trim removed 6 bases at V and 4 bases at J, leaving 9 bases unmatched. Germline V gene sequence: CDR1 MNHEY, CDR2 SMNVEV (reference sequence). Here the CDR3 reads CASRNLRGLAGYEQYF. The CDR3 nucleotides read TGTGCCAGCAGAAACCTACGGGGACTAGCGGGATACGAGCAGTACTTC.

J is TRBJ2-7 and V is TRBV30, with TRBD2 matching 11 bases. The V segment lost 3 bases and the J segment 3 bases; nucleotides outside the gene matches: 7. Germline CDR1 is GTSNPN and CDR2 is SVGIG (reference sequence). The CDR3 is 15 amino acids. The CDR3: CAWRGRLAGHYEQYF. DNA for the CDR3: TGTGCCTGGAGAGGGCGACTAGCGGGGCACTACGAGCAGTACTTC. The whole variable domain, filled in from reference TRBV30 and TRBJ2-7, reads SQTIHQWPATLVQPVGSPLSLECTVEGTSNPNLYWYRQAAGRGLQLLFYSVGIGQISSEVPQNLSASRPQDRQFILSSKKLLLSDSGFYLCAWRGRLAGHYEQYFGPGTRLTVT.

The V and J genes are TRBV29-1 and TRBJ1-1; a possible D gene is TRBD1 (6 bases). V shed 6 bases and J shed 1 base, with 15 bases lying between them. The CDR3 loop spans 14 amino acids. Germline-derived CDR1 and CDR2 are SQVTM and ANQGSEA. CDR3 sequence: CSVPPGGANTEAFF. CDR3 nucleotides: TGCAGCGTGCCCCCGGGGGGGGCGAACACTGAAGCTTTCTTT.

This chain links TRBV5-5 with TRBJ2-7; D gene ambiguous. V was pared by 0 bases and J by 3 bases, with 10 bases between. CDR3 length: 14 residues. The germline V gene encodes CDR1 SGHKS and CDR2 YYEKEE (reference sequence). The CDR3 DNA reads as TGTGCCAGCAGCTTGGACCGGGTTTTCTACGAGCAGTACTTC. This encodes CASSLDRVFYEQYF.

The CDR3 protein is CASSDGTGVGEQYF. Here the CDR3 DNA reads TGTGCCAGCAGTGACGGGACAGGGGTAGGGGAGCAGTACTTC. The V gene is TRBV6-1, the J gene TRBJ2-7, with 10 nucleotides matching TRBD1. The J segment lost 7 bases and the V segment lost 3 bases, leaving 6 bases of the junction unmatched. Per the germline V gene, CDR1 is MNHNS and CDR2 is SASEGT. The CDR3 loop spans 14 amino acids.

J is TRBJ2-1 and V is TRBV7-2; the match to TRBD1 covers 8 bases. This CDR3 region has 15 residues. V lost 0 bases and J lost 9; bases outside the gene matches: 7. From germline, CDR1 is SGHTA and CDR2 FQGNSA. CDR3 DNA: TGTGCCAGCAGCTTAGCAGGGACAGGAAACATTGAGCAGTTCTTC. Amino acid sequence: CASSLAGTGNIEQFF.

This sequence joins TRBV5-1 and TRBJ2-7, with 7 bases identical to TRBD2. Germline CDR1 is SGHRS and CDR2 is YFSETQ. V shed 0 bases and J 8 bases; nucleotides not matched to a gene: 14. The CDR3 length is 16 residues. CDR3 nucleotides: TGCGCCAGCAGCTTGGCCCTGCGGGGGTCACTATCCCAGCAGTACTTC. Translated: CASSLALRGSLSQQYF.

J is TRBJ1-4 and V is TRBV7-2, with a possible D match to TRBD1 (6 bases). V was shortened by 5 bases and J by 3 bases, with 10 bases between the two germline ends. The germline V gene encodes CDR1 SGHTA and CDR2 FQGNSA. This CDR3 has 14 amino acids. CDR3 region: CASSPGHSNEKLFF. CDR3 coding DNA: TGTGCCAGCAGCCCGGGACACTCTAATGAAAAACTGTTTTTT.

This CDR3 is CASSTGTGPYEQYF. The CDR3 DNA reads TGCGCCAGCAGCACCGGGACAGGCCCCTACGAGCAGTACTTC. V and J are TRBV5-1 and TRBJ2-7; 8 bases fit TRBD1. The CDR3 contains 14 residues. V dropped 4 bases and J dropped 2; count of bases not matched to a gene: 5. CDR1 is SGHRS, CDR2 YFSETQ, per germline.

Here the CDR3 DNA reads TGCAGCGTTGAGCTAGGGGTACAGGGCGTCAGGGGCTACACCTTC. It is translated as CSVELGVQGVRGYTF. The chain uses TRBV29-1 and TRBJ1-2, with D perhaps TRBD1 (6 bases). This CDR3 region has 15 residues. V was clipped by 3 bases and J by 8 bases, with 22 bases between them. Per germline, CDR1 SQVTM and CDR2 ANQGSEA. Full variable domain (rest looked up from reference TRBV29-1 and TRBJ1-2): SAVISQKPSRDICQRGTSLTIQCQVDSQVTMMFWYRQQPGQSLTLIATANQGSEATYESGFVIDKFPISRPNLTFSTLTVSNMSPEDSSIYLCSVELGVQGVRGYTFGSGTRLTVV.

The chain joins TRBV30 to TRBJ2-1, with D maybe TRBD1 (6 bases). Germline values: CDR1 GTSNPN, CDR2 SVGIG (reference sequence). There are 15 residues in the CDR3. Deletions cut 3 bases from V and 7 bases from J, with 19 bases between. This chain's CDR3 is CAWSHPSTGPNEQFF. CDR3 coding DNA: TGTGCCTGGAGCCACCCAAGCACAGGGCCGAATGAGCAGTTCTTC.

This chain links TRBV7-2 with TRBJ1-5; D is undetermined. Trimming left V 2 bases short and J 0 bases short, with 8 bases between. The CDR3 spans 15 residues. In germline, CDR1 is SGHTA, CDR2 FQGNSA. CDR3 sequence reads: CASSLTTGSNQPQHF. The DNA of the CDR3 is TGTGCCAGCAGCTTAACGACGGGTAGCAATCAGCCCCAGCATTTT.

The chain has TRBV7-2 and TRBJ2-7; 14 nucleotides match TRBD2. The J segment lost 5 bases and the V segment lost 5 bases, leaving 5 bases of the junction unmatched. From germline, CDR1 is SGHTA and CDR2 FQGNSA. The CDR3 has 15 amino acids. The CDR3 bases are TGTGCCAGCAGCCGGACTAGCGGGGGGTTCAACGAGCAGTACTTC. Protein: CASSRTSGGFNEQYF.

The chain recombines TRBV6-5 with TRBJ1-1; no clear D gene. Trimming removed 5 bases at V and 1 base at J, with 5 bases between. This CDR3 is built from 12 residues. From germline, CDR1 is MNHEY and CDR2 SVGAGI. CDR3 bases: TGTGCCAGCAGTCTCAGGAACACTGAAGCTTTCTTT. It encodes CASSLRNTEAFF.

The V and J genes are TRBV5-6 and TRBJ1-2, with D possibly being TRBD1 (5 bases). Germline-derived CDR1 and CDR2 are SGHDT and YYEEEE. V was shortened by 4 bases and J by 8 bases, with 15 bases between the two germline ends. The CDR3 is made up of 13 amino acids. CDR3 residues: CASSPAGVKGYTF. CDR3 sequence (DNA): TGTGCCAGCAGCCCAGCGGGGGTAAAGGGCTACACCTTC.

The chain is built from TRBV5-8 and TRBJ2-6, with D unclear. V was clipped by 0 bases and J by 4 bases, with 8 bases between them. Per the germline V gene, CDR1 is SGHTS and CDR2 is YDEGEE. This CDR3 has 15 residues. CDR3 sequence reads: CASSLVGYGANVLTF. CDR3 DNA: TGTGCCAGCAGCTTGGTCGGGTACGGGGCCAACGTCCTGACTTTC. Based on the CDR3 plus reference TRBV5-8 and TRBJ2-6, the full variable domain is EAGVTQSPTHLIKTRGQQATLRCSPISGHTSVYWYQQALGLGLQFLLWYDEGEERNRGNFPPRFSGRQFPNYSSELNVNALELEDSALYLCASSLVGYGANVLTFGAGSRLTVL.